A selection of T cell receptor beta chains follows, all from one sample in a study of cytomegalovirus exposure and HLA in healthy donors. TCRdb's table, derived via immunoSEQ multiplex PCR, lists solely in-frame clones and lacks some. In the table there are around 240,000 clones, about 80% of which are singletons. Input material: PBMCs. The receptors were gathered from a woman between 40 and 50 years old in good health and CMV-seropositive. CDR3s include the opening cysteine and the closing phenylalanine or tryptophan. D genes are given only for firm matches. Part of the rows lack a size; the others show once, few, many or a class for expanded clones.

TRBD2 | . | TRBJ2-5 | TRBV9 | TGTGCCAGCAGCGTAGGTAGCGGGGGGCCCGAAGAGACCCAGTACTTC | CASSVGSGGPEETQYF
TRBD1 | . | TRBJ2-3 | TRBV5-6 | TGTGCCAGCAGCTTGGAAACCGGGACAGGAGGCACAGATACGCAGTATTTT | CASSLETGTGGTDTQYF
. | . | TRBJ1-1 | TRBV10-3 | TGTGCCATCAGTGAAGGGGGGGACACTGAAGCTTTCTTT | CAISEGGDTEAFF
TRBD1 | . | TRBJ2-7 | TRBV9 | TGTGCCAGCAGCCCCTCCCGCTCAGGGGGCCAAGTTTACGAGCAGTACTTC | CASSPSRSGGQVYEQYF
. | . | TRBJ2-7 | TRBV7-2 | TGTGCCAGCAGCTTCAGGCGGGACTCCTACGAGCAGTACTTC | CASSFRRDSYEQYF
. | . | TRBJ2-6 | TRBV7-3 | TGTGCCAGCAGCTTAACTGGGGGGTTTTGGGCCAACGTCCTGACTTTC | CASSLTGGFWANVLTF
TRBD2 | once | TRBJ2-1 | TRBV5-8 | TGTGCCAGCAGCTGGCTCTACGGGACTAGCGGGGGCGAGCAGTTCTTC | CASSWLYGTSGGEQFF
TRBD2 | . | TRBJ2-1 | TRBV5-1 | TGCGCCAGCAGCTTGGGGACTAGCGGGAACAATGAGCAGTTCTTC | CASSLGTSGNNEQFF
TRBD1 | . | TRBJ2-6 | TRBV4-3 | TGCGCCAGCAGCCGCGGGACAGGCTCTGGGGCCAACGTCCTGACTTTC | CASSRGTGSGANVLTF
. | once | TRBJ1-5 | TRBV19 | TGTGCCAGTAGTATAGTACTGAGTAGCAATCAGCCCCAGCATTTT | CASSIVLSSNQPQHF
. | . | TRBJ1-5 | TRBV30 | TGTGCCTGGAGTGGAGGGAATCAGCCCCAGCATTTT | CAWSGGNQPQHF
TRBD1 | . | TRBJ1-3 | TRBV19 | TGTGCCAGTAGTATAGGACCGGGACAGGACCGAAACACCATATATTTT | CASSIGPGQDRNTIYF
TRBD2 | . | TRBJ2-1 | TRBV4-2 | TGTGCCAGCAGCCAAGATGCTCTAGCGGGATATAATGAGCAGTTCTTC | CASSQDALAGYNEQFF
TRBD1 | . | TRBJ1-2 | TRBV29-1 | TGCAGCGTGTTCCAGACAGGGGCAGGAGGCTACACCTTC | CSVFQTGAGGYTF
. | . | TRBJ1-2 | TRBV6-6 | TGTGCCAGCAGTTACTCGTTGGGAGATTGGGTCTTC | CASSYSLGDWVF
. | . | TRBJ2-3 | TRBV4-2 | TGTGCCAGCAGCCAAGATACCCGGGGATCCACAGATACGCAGTATTTT | CASSQDTRGSTDTQYF
. | . | TRBJ2-2 | TRBV19 | TGTGCCAGTAGGGACTCGCCGTTTGACACCGGGGAGCTGTTTTTT | CASRDSPFDTGELFF
. | . | TRBJ1-1 | TRBV25-1 | TGTGCCAGTAGTGAATTACGGAGCACTGAAGCTTTCTTT | CASSELRSTEAFF
TRBD2 | . | TRBJ2-3 | TRBV4-3 | TGCGCCAGCAGCCAAAGGAAAGCGGGGGCCCGAGATACGCAGTATTTT | CASSQRKAGARDTQYF
. | . | TRBJ2-3 | TRBV9 | TGTGCCAGCAGCGTAGTTGACGGGCCAGCGGACACAGATACGCAGTATTTT | CASSVVDGPADTDTQYF
. | . | TRBJ1-5 | TRBV30 | TGTGCCTGGACCGCACAGGTCAATCAGCCCCAGCATTTT | CAWTAQVNQPQHF
. | . | TRBJ2-3 | TRBV11-3 | TGTGCCAGCAGCTTACTCCTGACAGATACGCAGTATTTT | CASSLLLTDTQYF
TRBD2 | . | TRBJ2-1 | TRBV9 | TGTGCCAGCAGCCCTAAGGGGACTAGCGGGAGATCCTACAATGAGCAGTTCTTC | CASSPKGTSGRSYNEQFF